Here is one T cell receptor beta chain with its context. Its antigen is unknown. Base-call qualities are not available, and no considerably larger clone is one nucleotide away. The protocol used for the library was the immunoSEQ multiplex PCR assay. For the multiplex PCR, a mixture combining 60 forward primers for TCR Vbeta segments and 13 reverse primers for TCR Jbeta segments was used. The CDR3 region of rearranged TCR beta genes was amplified from genomic DNA by a multiplex PCR assay. The amplified TCR beta libraries were sequenced on the Illumina HiSeq System as 87-base-pair reads. The authors' pipeline ran thus. A later analysis counted some 80 million unique TCR beta chains across the 550 to 700 repertoires, and roughly 9.9 million of these chains were shared by at least two donors. To remove PCR and sequencing errors, raw reads were error-corrected and collapsed into unique sequences using a nearest-neighbor algorithm that merged closely related sequences. V, D and J gene segments were assigned by aligning CDR3 sequences to IMGT reference sequences. For a sequence to be retained, a match of at least six nucleotides to both a V gene segment and a J gene segment was required. A rearrangement was called productive if the CDR3 had no stop codons and remained in frame with V and J, and every other rearrangement was called non-productive. Following IMGT convention, CDR3 was defined as the stretch from the second conserved V-encoded cysteine to the conserved J-encoded phenylalanine. The earlier analysis of about 590 of the donors excluded sequences that lacked an unambiguous match to a single V gene segment. In an earlier analysis of 500 to 750 of the donors, V segments were called functional above 56.7% productive rearrangements and were called segregating when the between-donor standard deviation exceeded 5%. A statistical classification framework was built for diagnosing cytomegalovirus status from the catalog of TCR beta chain sequences. V and J gene assignment, in a later analysis, came from comparing TCR nucleotide sequences with IMGT/GENE-DB human TR gene sequences. In a later analysis, CDR3 sequences and most-parsimonious VDJ recombination scenarios were assigned using the TCRdist pipeline. In a later analysis, each TCR beta chain was defined by its CDR3 amino acid sequence together with its V-gene family, and reads without a unique V-gene family were excluded. A later analysis removed 550 to 650 highly shared, low-generation-probability nucleotide sequences to deal with suspected cross-contamination and a sequencing artifact. In a later analysis, a clonal expansion index was calculated for each public chain from normalized within-repertoire ranks of inferred template counts. A later analysis computed generation probabilities with a VDJ recombination model fitted to out-of-frame rearrangements, and checked the results against IGoR. Hypergeometric tests were used in a later analysis to score TCR-TCR, TCR-HLA and TCR-CMV co-occurrence, with a repertoire-size bias correction applied to the TCR pairs. In a later analysis, false discovery rates were estimated by permuting HLA or CMV assignments 20 times. In a later analysis, co-occurring TCRs were grouped with DBSCAN, and TCRdist sequence similarity was added when clustering was performed within HLA-allele-positive subsets. Co-occurrence clustering excluded repertoires with fewer than 30,000 or more than 120,000 public chains, plus five with anomalous nucleotide sharing. TCRdb stores this immuneACCESS table with in-frame sequences only. Part of the clones is absent; in the studies checked, under half of the shortfall reflects unresolved V genes, and no reason is known for the rest. The DNA was the basis for D and trimming; V, J and clone size are from that table. This sample is represented by fewer than 150,000 clones; about three quarters of them were singletons. The top ten constitute around 6.8% of the sample.

In total, roughly 670 healthy bone marrow donors made up the cohort. Cohort members were all nominally healthy when sampled, although unrecorded immune exposures were likely present. The donor was CMV seropositive and was included in the group of about 290 seropositive cohort members. A peripheral blood sample was provided by each donor, and peripheral blood mononuclear cells were used for TCR beta sequencing. Genomic DNA extraction from the blood cell samples was performed with the Qiagen DNeasy Blood Extraction Kit. The data derive from a study of cytomegalovirus exposure and HLA in healthy donors (dated by TCRdb to about 2017). For the study in its entirety: In an earlier analysis of around 540 of the donors, about 270 Gb of sequence data and 100 million or so unique TCR beta sequences from about 190 million T cells were reported. A separate validation cohort of roughly 120 different subjects was used in addition to the roughly 670-subject first cohort. Genome-wide SNP genotypes for about 55% of the 666 donors were used in a later genetic analysis, which treated that subset as a discovery cohort. Among 350 to 400 genotyped donors of the cohort, an average of approximately 230,000 unique TCR beta nucleotide sequences were sequenced per donor, roughly 18% of them non-productive. The study was designed to test whether signatures of past pathogen exposure could be identified by cataloging public T cell receptors. Typing coverage differed by locus: A, B, C, DRB1 and DQB1 were typed in about 629-630 donors, DQA1 in about 550, DPA1 in 600 to 610, and DPB1 in roughly 450. A later analysis re-examined previously published TCR beta repertoires from 600 to 700 donors and added high-resolution HLA genotyping to investigate patterns of TCR occurrence. All discovery cohort repertoires had been generated using a single sequencing platform. Alongside the repertoire data, information on donor age, sex, ethnicity and CMV serostatus was compiled. To decide whether each TCR beta V gene segment behaved as functional or pseudogenic, an earlier analysis of some 600 of the donors relied on high-throughput TCR beta sequencing. An early release covering about 600 HLA-typed donors comprised approximately 290 gigabases of sequencing data and about 90 million unique TCR sequences. HLA typing included class I and class II loci at four-digit resolution. The T cell repertoires of roughly 660 subjects were profiled by immunosequencing and related to cytomegalovirus serostatus. To predict cytomegalovirus infection status, the study brought together high-throughput TCR immunosequencing, statistical association of individual TCRs with disease status, and machine learning. A handful of DR-DQ haplotypes were handled as single units for association and clustering because linkage in the cohort was strong. The later analysis used no new phenotypic data to find candidate immune exposures, relying instead on TCR beta sequences and their occurrence across donors. Among the roughly 380 genotyped donors, about 83% belonged to the genetic ancestry cluster associated with self-reported Caucasian donors. General conclusions and limits of the study: The only immune exposure information available for the cohort was CMV serostatus. Linkage disequilibrium might explain the correlated functional status among segregating V segments, but an unknown experimental factor could not be excluded. A later analysis found that TCR association rates varied across HLA loci, with DRB1 alleles showing the most associated TCRs and HLA-C alleles the fewest. Compared with the 666-donor mean, donors in an Asian-associated ancestry cluster had fewer N-insertions in productive TCRs, according to a later genetic analysis. In both the original and validation cohorts, the classifier was reported to diagnose cytomegalovirus status with high specificity and sensitivity. Because counts were too low, 15 to 20 rarely observed V segments, including chromosome 9 orphons, were left out of the earlier analysis of 587 of the donors. At a false discovery rate of 0.05, a later analysis linked under 20,000 TCR beta sequences to specific HLA alleles. When HLA alleles, especially DR and DQ, strongly co-occurred, attributing TCR associations to individual alleles was difficult. In a later analysis, most CMV-associated TCR beta chains were found to appear HLA-restricted, with HLA associations seemingly driven largely by CMV exposure. In this cohort, only TCR beta chains were sequenced, and detectable features were limited by the absence of alpha or paired-chain data. Three of the identified cytomegalovirus-associated TCR beta chains were confirmed in vitro to be specific for cytomegalovirus antigens. The study gave a list of some 150 TCR beta chains associated with cytomegalovirus. The sequencing pipeline was judged likely to have produced a cluster of highly shared sequence variants as a technical artifact. Most TCR sequences were seen in very few donors, while some public TCRs were found in many individuals. A further reported finding was that TCR beta sequences accurately predicted the HLA-A and HLA-B alleles for most subjects in the first cohort. An earlier analysis of approximately 590 of the donors showed that most TCR beta V segments appeared in productive rearrangements either about 87% or about 30% of the time, which broadly matched IMGT annotations. HLA typing was unavailable for some donors at each locus, so association tests used only the typed subset. According to a later analysis, parvovirus B19, influenza, CMV and Epstein-Barr virus appeared linked to several top co-occurrence clusters. Roughly uniform sequencing depth across donors was assumed in presence/absence analyses, although this assumption may not hold. In a later genetic analysis, a missense DCLRE1C variant was associated with V-gene and J-gene trimming of TCR beta chains, and the association was replicated in an independent cohort. The authors suggested that the approach could potentially be extended to other disease states and immunological phenotypes. Compared with equally common non-associated chains, HLA-associated TCR beta chains in a later analysis were more clonally expanded and had lower generation probabilities.

The receptor was derived from a man aged 40-50 years in good health and CMV-seropositive. The sample consisted of PBMCs.

The CDR3 is CASSPILTGVNTEAFF. The sequenced DNA: TGTGCCAGCTCACCCATATTGACAGGCGTTAACACTGAAGCTTTCTTT. Recombination joined TRBV18 with TRBJ1-1; the D region possibly corresponds to TRBD1 (6 bases align). CDR1 and CDR2, per the germline V gene, are KGHSH and LQKENI. Measured from the cysteine to the phenylalanine, the CDR3 is 16 residues long. Kept here is only the CDR3 DNA, which spans 48 bases and is read in frame from base 1. A distance of 16 bases separates the germline ends of V and J, which lose 3 bases and 2 bases respectively.